This T cell receptor beta chain was recovered during a study of blood T cell repertoires in COVID-19. The wider study: Specimens from acute and convalescent COVID-19 originated in the United States, Italy and Spain. PBMCs, B-cell-depleted T cells, or T cells were the source of the cDNA or gDNA that made up the material.

The CDR3 runs 15 residues. In germline, CDR1 is LNHDA, CDR2 SQIVND (reference sequence). The V end lost 10 bases, the J end lost 3 bases, and 19 bases lay between the germline ends. In the source study's methods: Amplification with reference gene primers provided the estimates of nucleated cell counts. Profiling relied on immunoSEQ multiplex PCR, and the TCRdb table lists in-frame clones only, not all of them. That table gives V, J and clone size, and the DNA gave D and trimming. This sample yields about 180,000 clones, of which over 75% are seen a single time; more than 2.5% belongs to the top ten. The chain recombines TRBV19 with TRBJ1-5; no reliable D call. Sequenced sample: peripheral blood. The sequence was collected from a man aged 55 to 70 with acute or convalescent COVID-19. The CDR3 DNA is TGTGCCACCTCGAAACCTGACGGGTCCAATCAGCCCCAGCATTTT. This encodes CATSKPDGSNQPQHF.